This is a list of T cell receptor beta chains from one sample in a study of CD8 T cells in ankylosing spondylitis. TCRdb re-called the 5' RACE reads with MiXCR, one entry per CDR3 protein. This sample yields around 890,000 distinct CDR3 sequences, of which roughly 12% are seen a single time; around 0.51% belongs to the top ten. Input material: blood, either unsorted or a sorted T cell fraction (not recorded which). The receptors come from a male donor with ankylosing spondylitis. Each CDR3 is given with its conserved first and last residue. A D gene is named only where the DNA matches it firmly. Clone size, where shown, is once, few, many, or a class for clones that have expanded.

clone size,D gene,V gene,J gene,CDR3 DNA,CDR3 protein
many,.,TRBV29-1,TRBJ2-3,TGCAGCGGCGGCGACGCGTGGGATACGCAGTATTTT,CSGGDAWDTQYF
.,TRBD2,TRBV20-1,TRBJ2-3,TGCAGTGCTAGTGCGACTAGCGGGGGGGCAGCAGATACGCAGTATTTT,CSASATSGGAADTQYF
.,TRBD2,TRBV20-1,TRBJ2-1,TGCAGTGCTAGAGATCCAGGACTAGCGGGGGCCGCTAGCTCCTACAATGAGCAGTTCTTC,CSARDPGLAGAASSYNEQFF
many,.,TRBV18,TRBJ1-1,TGTGCCAGCTCACCTATACTAACCCCTTATGAGGGGAACACTGAAGCTTTCTTT,CASSPILTPYEGNTEAFF
.,.,TRBV20-1,TRBJ2-7,TGCAGTGTTCCCCGGGACACCCTAACCTACGAGCAGTACTTC,CSVPRDTLTYEQYF
many,.,TRBV7-2,TRBJ1-2,TGTGCCAGCAGCTTAGAGACAGGTCGCTATGGCTACACCTTC,CASSLETGRYGYTF
.,.,TRBV29-1,TRBJ2-7,TGCAGCGTTCAGAGGGCTACCTACGAGCAGTACTTC,CSVQRATYEQYF
.,.,TRBV16,TRBJ2-7,TGTGCCAGCAGCCCTAGGAGGGGCGAGCAGTACTTC,CASSPRRGEQYF
many,TRBD1,TRBV20-1,TRBJ1-2,TGCAGTGCCCTTCGGGACAGGGGGCAATTTGGTGGCTACACCTTC,CSALRDRGQFGGYTF
.,.,TRBV7-8,TRBJ2-3,TGTGCCAGCAGCTTAGAGTCGGGGTCAGATACGCAGTATTTT,CASSLESGSDTQYF
few,.,TRBV6-1,TRBJ2-5,TGTGCCAGCAGAGGCTATCGGGGCAGCGAAGAGACCCAGTACTTC,CASRGYRGSEETQYF
few,.,TRBV6-2/TRBV6-3,TRBJ2-7,TGTGCCAGCAGCCCCCTCGAGCGCCCTTCTCCCGAGCAGTACTTC,CASSPLERPSPEQYF
.,.,TRBV7-2,TRBJ1-1,TGTGCCAGCAGCTCACCTGGCCGCTCAGGGACTGAAGCTTTCTTT,CASSSPGRSGTEAFF
.,.,TRBV4-2,TRBJ2-5,TGTGCCAGCAGCCGTGGCGGGATCGGGGAGACCCAGTACTTC,CASSRGGIGETQYF
many,.,TRBV20-1,TRBJ1-5,TGCAGTGCTAGGGCACTATTTCGCCAGCCCCAGCATTTT,CSARALFRQPQHF
.,TRBD1,TRBV5-1,TRBJ1-1,TGCGCCAGCAGCTTGGGAGGGGGCGCAGCAGCTTTCTTT,CASSLGGGAAAFF
many,.,TRBV29-1,TRBJ2-3,TGCAGCGTTGAACCCTACAGGGCGCCCACAGATACGCAGTATTTT,CSVEPYRAPTDTQYF
.,.,TRBV28,TRBJ2-7,TGTGCCAGCAGTTTACACCAAGCAACATACGAGCAGTACTTC,CASSLHQATYEQYF
.,.,TRBV5-5,TRBJ2-7,TGTGCCAGCAGCTTGTCAGGGGTCGGTGCCTACGAGCAGTACTTC,CASSLSGVGAYEQYF
many,.,TRBV29-1,TRBJ1-1,TGCAGCGTTGAAGAGGATGGGGACACTGAAGCTTTCTTT,CSVEEDGDTEAFF
few,TRBD2,TRBV7-2,TRBJ2-7,TGTGCCAGCAGCCTTGGACTAGCTAGGAAACAGTACTTC,CASSLGLARKQYF
many,.,TRBV5-8,TRBJ1-2,TGTGCCAGCAGCCGGACATTGAACTATGGCTACACCTTC,CASSRTLNYGYTF
few,.,TRBV20-1,TRBJ2-7,TGCAGTGCCACACCTGTTGACGGGACCTTCTACGAGCAGTACTTC,CSATPVDGTFYEQYF
.,.,TRBV7-2,TRBJ2-2,TGTGCCAGCAGCCGAATCGGAGGAGGGGTGATCGGGGAGCTGTTTTTT,CASSRIGGGVIGELFF
.,.,TRBV6-5,TRBJ2-3,TGTGCCAGCAGTTACGTGGCTTCCCCTAGCACAGATACGCAGTATTTT,CASSYVASPSTDTQYF
.,TRBD1,TRBV20-1,TRBJ1-6,TGCAGTGCCATGGGACAGGTCGGATCCTATAATTCACCCCTCCACTTT,CSAMGQVGSYNSPLHF
.,.,TRBV18,TRBJ2-6,TGTGCCAGCTCACTTATACCTTCCTCTGGGGCCAACGTCCTGACTTTC,CASSLIPSSGANVLTF
few,.,TRBV10-3,TRBJ1-1,TGTGCCATCAGTGGAAAGGGGGTCCCTGAAGCTTTCTTT,CAISGKGVPEAFF
few,.,TRBV5-1,TRBJ1-1,TGCGCCAGCGGAATACGCCCGAGGGACACTGAAGCTTTCTTT,CASGIRPRDTEAFF
.,TRBD1,TRBV30,TRBJ1-2,TGTGCCTGGAGTCGGGACAGGCGGAGTTATGGCTACACCTTC,CAWSRDRRSYGYTF
.,.,TRBV6-2/TRBV6-3,TRBJ2-1,TGTGCCAGCAGAAAATTCAGCTACAATGAGCAGTTCTTC,CASRKFSYNEQFF
few,.,TRBV10-3,TRBJ2-5,TGTGCCACCCACGCGGGGATGGAAGAGACCCAGTACTTC,CATHAGMEETQYF
many,.,TRBV29-1,TRBJ2-7,TGCAGCGTCCTCAGGGGCTACGAGCAGTACTTC,CSVLRGYEQYF
.,.,TRBV20-1,TRBJ1-4,TGCAGTGCTAGAGCGACGGGTATGAATGAAAAACTGTTTTTT,CSARATGMNEKLFF
few,.,TRBV20-1,TRBJ2-2,TGCAGTGCTAGAGTTTTAGGGAACACCGGGGAGCTGTTTTTT,CSARVLGNTGELFF
.,TRBD1,TRBV18,TRBJ2-7,TGTGCCAGCTCACCAACCGGGACAGCTTTCTACGAGCAGTACTTC,CASSPTGTAFYEQYF
.,TRBD1,TRBV2,TRBJ1-6,TGTGCCAGCAGTCGGGAGGGACAGGAGAATTCACCCCTCCACTTT,CASSREGQENSPLHF
few,TRBD2,TRBV15,TRBJ2-7,TGTGCCACCAGCAGAGTAGGCGGGAGCGTCGACGAGCAGTACTTC,CATSRVGGSVDEQYF
few,.,TRBV29-1,TRBJ2-2,TGCAGCGTTGCGGGGGTTCGAGGCACCGGGGAGCTGTTTTTT,CSVAGVRGTGELFF
few,.,TRBV20-1,TRBJ2-7,TGCAGTGCTAGCCCGGGTCGGCTACCCGAGCAGTACTTC,CSASPGRLPEQYF
many,.,TRBV7-9,TRBJ1-6,TGTGCCAGCAGCTTAAGTGGCAGAGATTCACCCCTCCACTTT,CASSLSGRDSPLHF
.,.,TRBV9,TRBJ2-7,TGTGCCAGCAGCCCGCTTCAGGGTAACGAGCAGTACTTC,CASSPLQGNEQYF
many,.,TRBV20-1,TRBJ1-1,TGCAGTGGGAGTAGGACCATTAACACTGAAGCTTTCTTT,CSGSRTINTEAFF
many,.,TRBV29-1,TRBJ1-4,TGCAGCGCCCTGGCGGGGGGGAATGAAAAACTGTTTTTT,CSALAGGNEKLFF
.,TRBD2,TRBV4-3,TRBJ2-1,TGCGCCAGCAGCCAAGATCGGCGGGGGGCTTACAATGAGCAGTTCTTC,CASSQDRRGAYNEQFF